This TCR beta chain was recorded in a study of shared clonotypes between healthy human individuals. Execution of the assay was at deep level. Each unsorted PBMC replicate got 300 ng genomic DNA, tens of thousands of genomes. Method: immunoSEQ multiplex PCR; TCRdb's copy keeps in-frame clones and lacks some. Seen here are roughly 500,000 clones, more than 75% observed once, and the top ten hold approximately 12%. Donors were healthy HIV-negative adults without recent acute infections or vaccinations. Among the donors, all were Caucasian adults who lived in Nashville, Tennessee. CDR3 size: 14 residues. Germline V gene data show CDR1 as SGHTA and CDR2 as FQGTGA. V was pared by 2 bases and J by 3 bases, with 10 bases between.

Sequenced material: PBMCs. This TCR came from a woman in her thirties or forties in good health. Some clones in this sample may be carry-over from other donors' samples. The chain combines TRBV7-3 with TRBJ2-5; D remains unclear. CDR3 bases: TGTGCCAGCAGCTTATCGGGCGGAGAAGAGACCCAGTACTTC. Translating gives CASSLSGGEETQYF. Full variable domain (remainder filled in from reference TRBV7-3 and TRBJ2-5): GAGVSQTPSNKVTEKGKYVELRCDPISGHTALYWYRQSLGQGPEFLIYFQGTGAADDSGLPNDRFFAVRPEGSVSTLKIQRTERGDSAVYLCASSLSGGEETQYFGPGTRLLVL.